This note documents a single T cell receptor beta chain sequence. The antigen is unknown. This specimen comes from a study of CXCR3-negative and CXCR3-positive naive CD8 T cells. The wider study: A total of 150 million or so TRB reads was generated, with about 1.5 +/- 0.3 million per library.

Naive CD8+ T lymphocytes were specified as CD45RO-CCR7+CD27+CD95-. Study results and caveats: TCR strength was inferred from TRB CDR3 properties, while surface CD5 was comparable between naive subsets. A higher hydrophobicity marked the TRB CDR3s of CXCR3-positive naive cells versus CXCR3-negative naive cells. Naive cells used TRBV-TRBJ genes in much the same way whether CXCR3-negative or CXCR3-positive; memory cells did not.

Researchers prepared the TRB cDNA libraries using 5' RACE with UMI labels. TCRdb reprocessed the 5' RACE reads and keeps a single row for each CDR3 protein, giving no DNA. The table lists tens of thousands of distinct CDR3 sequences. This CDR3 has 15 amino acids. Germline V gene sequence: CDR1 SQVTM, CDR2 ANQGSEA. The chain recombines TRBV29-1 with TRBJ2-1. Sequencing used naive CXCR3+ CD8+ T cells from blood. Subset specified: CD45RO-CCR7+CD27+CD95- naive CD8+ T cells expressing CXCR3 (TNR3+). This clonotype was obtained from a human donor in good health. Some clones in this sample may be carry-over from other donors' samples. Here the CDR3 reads CSVERAENSYNEQFF.